The clone carrying this T cell receptor (beta chain) was seen ten or more times. Its target is not known. V lost 9 bases to trimming and J lost 7 bases, with 11 bases between them. This CDR3 comprises 12 residues. The germline V gene encodes CDR1 KGHDR and CDR2 SFDVKD. TCRdb re-called the 5' RACE reads through MiXCR, storing one row per CDR3 protein. The sample records around 290,000 distinct CDR3 sequences, 9.5% being singletons. These data are taken from a study of identical twins. Regarding the study as a whole: The study found weaker excess twin sharing in beta out-of-frame sequences.

This same sample was also taken into another study, of yellow fever vaccine responses in identical twins. That publication notes: Twins showed a vaccine T cell response that reportedly seemed partly convergent, partly personalized.

The material sequenced was CD8+ T cells sorted from blood. The sequence derives from a woman younger than 30 in good health. The rearrangement uses TRBV24-1 and TRBJ2-2; the D is unclear. CDR3 nucleotide sequence: TGTGCCACCGGCAAGGTTTACGGGGAGCTGTTTTTT. It translates to CATGKVYGELFF.